The clone carrying this TCR beta chain has a single count. As yet, its antigen is unknown. Germline V gene sequence: CDR1 SGHRS, CDR2 YFSETQ. CDR3 length: 17 amino acids. V was pared by 7 bases and J by 0 bases, with 22 bases between. The PCR made use of 60 Vbeta and 13 Jbeta primers. Assay: immunoSEQ multiplex PCR; the TCRdb copy retains only in-frame clones and omits some. Seen here are 120,000 or so clones, 60% to 85% observed once, and the top ten hold about 3.5%. This entry belongs to a study of cytomegalovirus exposure and HLA in healthy donors. Study conclusions and caveats: Researchers reported in a later analysis that common viral pathogens appeared linked to several top clusters. In an earlier analysis, productive rearrangement rates for most beta V segments clustered near 87% or 30%. High sensitivity and specificity were reportedly achieved when the classifier diagnosed cytomegalovirus status.

Sequences were obtained from PBMCs. This sequence originates from a young man in good health and CMV-seronegative. J is TRBJ1-1 and V is TRBV5-1, with D maybe TRBD1 (5 bases). The CDR3 nucleotides read TGCGCCAGCCGGGGGGGGAGACTGTCCTCCATGAACACTGAAGCTTTCTTT. Protein sequence: CASRGGRLSSMNTEAFF.